The 13 T cell receptor beta chains given below trace back to one sample, sequenced in a study of CD8 T cells in Susac syndrome (dated by TCRdb to about 2019). Library construction relied on the immunoSEQ multiplex PCR assay. RNA was extracted using the RNeasy kit, and roughly 0.5 to 1 microgram was reverse transcribed with random hexamers. In-frame beta chains were kept once TCRdb had trimmed the public reads at Q25 with fastp and called clones with MiXCR. CDR3 protein sequences are deduplicated, and each keeps its most common genes and DNA. For this sample there are under 200,000 distinct CDR3 sequences; roughly nine tenths appear just once. Around 0.1% of the sample goes to the ten largest clones. The material sequenced was CD4+ T cells from PBMCs. The receptor source for this set is a human donor with Susac syndrome.

This rearrangement joins TRBV2 to TRBJ1-2, with 11 nucleotides matching TRBD1. The CDR3 is 16 residues long. Germline values: CDR1 SNHLY, CDR2 FYNNEI. Trimming removed 7 bases from V and 6 bases from J; junction bases left unmatched: 13. Here the CDR3 DNA reads TGTGCCAGCATCGAATATTTACCGGGACAGGGGGATGGCTACACCTTC. Its protein product is CASIEYLPGQGDGYTF.

The rearrangement joins TRBV7-9 to TRBJ2-1, with 7 positions matching TRBD2. This CDR3 is built from 16 residues. The ends lost 4 bases at V and 6 bases at J; junction bases unmatched: 12. Germline values: CDR1 SEHNR, CDR2 FQNEAQ (reference sequence). CDR3 protein: CASSSPAGTNPNEQFF. The CDR3 DNA reads TGTGCCAGCAGCTCCCCGGCAGGGACTAATCCCAATGAGCAGTTCTTC.

The chain links TRBV4-2 to TRBJ2-5; 11 bases match TRBD2. Germline lookup yields CDR1 LGHNA and CDR2 YNFKEQ. Trimming at V came to 1 base and at J to 0 bases, leaving 7 bases not matched to a gene. The CDR3 has 18 residues. DNA of the CDR3: TGTGCCAGCAGCCAAGGAGATGGGGGACTAGCGGACCAAGAGACCCAGTACTTC. It codes for CASSQGDGGLADQETQYF.

V usage is TRBV9 and J usage is TRBJ2-7, with D unresolved. This CDR3 region has 14 residues. Trimming cost V 0 bases and J 2 bases, with 9 bases left between them. Germline CDR1 and CDR2: SGDLS and YYNGEE. The chain's CDR3 is CASSVEAAPYEQYF. CDR3 DNA: TGTGCCAGCAGCGTAGAAGCCGCACCCTACGAGCAGTACTTC.

The count of this clonotype is one. The chain joins TRBV3-1 to TRBJ2-2; D could derive from TRBD1 or TRBD2 (6 bases each). The germline CDR1 and CDR2 sequences are LGHDT and YNNKEL (reference sequence). There are 14 residues in the CDR3. The V end was cut by 4 bases, the J end by 5 bases, with 11 bases between. The DNA of the CDR3 is TGTGCCAGCAGCCCAACAGGGAGGACCGGGGAGCTGTTTTTT. Translation: CASSPTGRTGELFF.

The chain combines TRBV6-2 or TRBV6-3 with TRBJ1-5; TRBD1 matches at 7 bases. The CDR3 contains 15 residues. The trim removed 7 bases at V and 9 bases at J, leaving 15 bases unmatched. CDR1 and CDR2 from the germline V gene are MNHEY and SVGEGT. The CDR3 reads CASTYRDRPFWPQHF. In nucleotides, the CDR3 is TGTGCCAGCACATACCGGGACAGACCCTTTTGGCCCCAGCATTTT.

The rearrangement links TRBV30 to TRBJ2-1; tentatively, D is TRBD2 (6 bases). Germline V gene lookup returns CDR1 GTSNPN and CDR2 SVGIG (reference sequence). Trimming removed 0 bases at V and 2 bases at J, with 17 bases between. The CDR3 contains 17 residues. CDR3 sequence: CAWSVQWGREAYNEQFF. The CDR3 nucleotides are TGTGCCTGGAGTGTACAGTGGGGCAGGGAGGCCTACAATGAGCAGTTCTTC.

This clonotype was picked up a small number of times. Germline and junction disagree at one end, which may indicate a read error. The chain carries TRBV7-7 and TRBJ2-3; 14 nucleotides match TRBD2. The CDR3 sequence is 16 residues long. Germline assignment: CDR1 SSHAT and CDR2 FNYEAQ (reference sequence). The CDR3 sequence: CASSPGTSGGSDTQYF. DNA of the CDR3: TGTGCTAGCAGCCCCGGGACTAGCGGGGGATCAGATACGCAGTATTTT.

V usage is TRBV4-1 and J usage is TRBJ2-5; D is uncertain. The ends were cut back, 0 bases at V and 10 bases at J, with 18 bases in the middle. This CDR3 region has 15 residues. Germline lookup yields CDR1 MGHRA and CDR2 YSYEKL. CDR3 residues: CASSQDVGQANRQYF. The CDR3, as DNA: TGCGCCAGCAGCCAAGATGTTGGGCAGGCCAACCGCCAGTACTTC.

The chain uses TRBV6-2 or TRBV6-3 and TRBJ2-7; D tentatively reads TRBD1 or TRBD2 (6 bases each). The CDR3 is made up of 15 amino acids. V gave up 6 bases and J gave up 4 bases, with 19 bases separating them. Germline V gene sequence: CDR1 MNHEY, CDR2 SVGEGT. The CDR3 bases are TGTGCCAGCAGGTCCTACAGGGAGCGGGTTTACGAGCAGTACTTC. Translating it yields CASRSYRERVYEQYF.

The rearrangement uses TRBV9 and TRBJ1-2, with D uncertain. The CDR3 is made up of 14 amino acids. Trimming pared 2 bases from V and 5 bases from J, leaving 13 bases between. Germline loops: CDR1 SGDLS, CDR2 YYNGEE. The CDR3 coding sequence is TGTGCCAGCAGCGTGGATTTGGGATCTTATGGCTACACCTTC. Translated: CASSVDLGSYGYTF.

The chain couples TRBV20-1 to TRBJ2-3, with TRBD2 matching 7 bases. Germline trimming cut 0 bases from V and 0 bases from J; bases unmatched to any gene: 0. The CDR3 is 14 amino acids. Germline V lookup: CDR1 DFQATT, CDR2 SNEGSKA (reference sequence). DNA of the CDR3: TGCAGTGCTAGAGAACTAGCGAGCACAGATACGCAGTATTTT. It codes for CSARELASTDTQYF.

The rearrangement uses TRBV7-9 and TRBJ2-5, with D unclear. The CDR3 has 16 amino acids. Germline assignment: CDR1 SEHNR and CDR2 FQNEAQ (reference sequence). The V end was cut by 4 bases, the J end by 5 bases, with 20 bases between. DNA for the CDR3: TGTGCCAGCAGCTCAACCGCCTTGGGGTCCCGGGAGACCCAGTACTTC. The encoded protein is CASSSTALGSRETQYF.